A single sample is the source of the 29 T cell receptor beta chains below, sequenced in a study of early stage breast cancer tumors. The method was immunoSEQ multiplex PCR; TCRdb's version includes in-frame clones alone and lacks a portion of them. The table shows 45,000 to 60,000 clones, with roughly 80% occurring only once. Sequencing was done on a sample of blood. These receptors all come from a person aged 45 to 59 with breast cancer.

The chain is built from TRBV6-1 and TRBJ1-1; 7 bases are a match to TRBD1. The CDR3 has 13 residues. Germline CDR1 and CDR2: MNHNS and SASEGT. With V trimmed by 6 bases and J by 1 base, 2 bases remained unmatched. The CDR3 DNA follows: TGTGCCAGCAGGGGGACAGCGAACACTGAAGCTTTCTTT. This sequence encodes CASRGTANTEAFF.

V is TRBV2 and J is TRBJ2-5; D might be TRBD1 or TRBD2, each matching 5 bases. Trimming took off 3 bases at V and 2 bases at J, with 7 bases between the two ends. The CDR3 covers 13 residues. Germline CDR1 reads SNHLY; CDR2 reads FYNNEI. CDR3 sequence: CASSDWGQETQYF. In nucleotides, the CDR3 is TGTGCCAGCAGTGATTGGGGGCAAGAGACCCAGTACTTC.

This rearrangement joins TRBV6-6 to TRBJ2-1; 11 positions match TRBD2. After removal of 10 bases from V and 1 base from J, the junction contained 6 bases not matched to a gene. Germline-derived CDR1 and CDR2 are MNHNY and SVGAGI (reference sequence). The CDR3 spans 15 residues. In DNA form, the CDR3 reads TGTGCCACCGTAGCGGGAGGGCCTTCCTACAATGAGCAGTTCTTC. Protein sequence: CATVAGGPSYNEQFF.

The chain couples TRBV5-1 to TRBJ2-7; D ambiguous. CDR3 length: 12 amino acids. V gave up 4 bases and J gave up 2 bases, with 7 bases separating them. CDR1 and CDR2 (germline): SGHRS, YFSETQ. The CDR3 coding sequence is TGCGCCAGCAGCCCGAACCCCTACGAGCAGTACTTC. As protein: CASSPNPYEQYF.

This chain joins TRBV30 and TRBJ1-1, with no clear D. Trimming left V 3 bases short and J 1 base short, with 15 bases between. CDR3 size: 15 residues. The germline V gene encodes CDR1 GTSNPN and CDR2 SVGIG (reference sequence). The CDR3 DNA is TGTGCCTGGAGGAGGCAGTACAAACCGAACACTGAAGCTTTCTTT. Amino acid sequence: CAWRRQYKPNTEAFF.

The chain recombines TRBV2 with TRBJ2-3; D ambiguous. V was pared by 10 bases and J by 2 bases, with 4 bases between. CDR1 and CDR2 from the germline V gene are SNHLY and FYNNEI. This CDR3 is 10 amino acids long. The CDR3 region is CATLTDTQYF. The CDR3 DNA reads as TGTGCCACCCTCACAGATACGCAGTATTTT.

This clone was seen once. The chain couples TRBV9 to TRBJ2-7; D remains ambiguous. In germline, CDR1 is SGDLS, CDR2 YYNGEE. V lost 3 bases, J lost 0 bases, and 7 bases lay in between. The CDR3 is made up of 13 amino acids. This CDR3 reads CASSGHSSYEQYF. The CDR3 DNA follows: TGTGCCAGCAGCGGACATAGCTCCTACGAGCAGTACTTC.

The J gene is TRBJ2-1, the V gene TRBV5-1, with TRBD1 identical over 8 bases. V shed 4 bases and J 1 base; nucleotides not matched to a gene: 7. This CDR3 region has 16 residues. The germline V gene has CDR1 SGHRS and CDR2 YFSETQ. For the CDR3, the DNA is TGCGCCAGCAGCAAAGGACAGGGTTTATCCTACAATGAGCAGTTCTTC. Protein sequence: CASSKGQGLSYNEQFF.

The J gene is TRBJ2-7, the V gene TRBV11-2; D perhaps matches TRBD2 (6 bases). Germline CDR1 reads SGHAT; CDR2 reads FQNNGV. Trimming took 0 bases from V and 6 from J, leaving 15 bases between them. There are 15 residues in the CDR3. The CDR3 loop is CASSLEGASAGEQYF. The CDR3 nucleotides read TGTGCCAGCAGCTTAGAAGGGGCTAGCGCAGGCGAGCAGTACTTC.

This rearrangement joins TRBV6-5 to TRBJ2-5, with 9 bases lining up with TRBD2. CDR1 and CDR2 from the germline V gene are MNHEY and SVGAGI. The CDR3 extends over 14 amino acids. Germline trimming cut 7 bases from V and 5 bases from J; bases unmatched to any gene: 8. CDR3 amino acids: CASTARAGGETQYF. The CDR3 nucleotides read TGTGCCAGCACCGCGAGGGCGGGAGGGGAGACCCAGTACTTC.

The chain recombines TRBV25-1 with TRBJ2-2; D may be TRBD2 (5 bases). V gave up 3 bases and J gave up 4 bases, with 12 bases separating them. The germline V gene encodes CDR1 MGHDK and CDR2 SYGVNS. This CDR3 contains 15 residues. CDR3 residues: CASSDTGAGTGELFF. The DNA of the CDR3 is TGTGCCAGCAGTGACACTGGTGCGGGCACCGGGGAGCTGTTTTTT.

J is TRBJ2-5 and V is TRBV4-3, with TRBD2 matching 13 bases. The germline CDR1 and CDR2 sequences are LGHNA and YSLEER. After removal of 0 bases from V and 6 bases from J, the junction contained 4 bases not matched to a gene. The CDR3 consists of 16 residues. CDR3 in amino acids: CASSQDGLAGVQTQYF. The CDR3 DNA reads as TGCGCCAGCAGCCAAGATGGACTAGCGGGAGTCCAGACCCAGTACTTC.

This chain joins TRBV21-1 and TRBJ2-5; the table's D call TRBD2 went unverified against the DNA. TRBV21-1 is tagged as a pseudogene. This CDR3 region has 16 residues. CDR3 nucleotides: TGTGCCAGCAGCAAATGGAGCCTTTCGGGAGGGGAGACCCAGTACTTC. This sequence encodes CASSKWSLSGGETQYF.

This chain's CDR3 is CASSQDPLGQWREKLFF. The CDR3 bases are TGCGCCAGCAGCCAAGATCCTCTTGGGCAGTGGCGTGAAAAACTGTTTTTT. The V call is TRBV4-3, the J call TRBJ1-4; no definite D call. V was trimmed by 0 bases and J by 7 bases, leaving 18 bases between them. This CDR3 is built from 17 residues. Germline loops: CDR1 LGHNA, CDR2 YSLEER.

By share, this clone ranks as medium-sized. The J gene is TRBJ2-7, the V gene TRBV16, with D unresolved. The CDR3 extends over 13 amino acids. Trimming stripped 1 base from V and 7 bases from J, with 11 bases between. Germline V gene data show CDR1 as KGHSY and CDR2 as FQNENV. In nucleotides, the CDR3 is TGTGCCAGCAGCCAATTGGGCCCGAGGGAGCAGTACTTC. This translates into CASSQLGPREQYF.

The CDR3 sequence is CASKSLREGEKLFF. The CDR3 bases are TGCGCCAGCAAAAGTTTGAGGGAGGGGGAAAAACTGTTTTTT. The rearrangement links TRBV5-1 to TRBJ1-4; weak D call: TRBD1 (5 bases). The ends were cut back, 6 bases at V and 8 bases at J, with 17 bases in the middle. The germline V gene has CDR1 SGHRS and CDR2 YFSETQ. The length of the CDR3 is 14 residues. The full variable domain, its missing parts supplied by reference TRBV5-1 and TRBJ1-4, is KAGVTQTPRYLIKTRGQQVTLSCSPISGHRSVSWYQQTPGQGLQFLFEYFSETQRNKGNFPGRFSGRQFSNSRSEMNVSTLELGDSALYLCASKSLREGEKLFFGSGTQLSVL.

V usage is TRBV18 and J usage is TRBJ1-3; tentatively, D is TRBD1 (5 bases). The CDR3 contains 14 residues. Germline CDR1 and CDR2: KGHSH and LQKENI. V lost 2 bases, J lost 2 bases, and 7 bases lay in between. This chain's CDR3 is CASSPTGAGNTIYF. CDR3 nucleotide sequence: TGTGCCAGCTCACCAACGGGGGCTGGAAACACCATATATTTT. The entire variable domain, with the rest obtained from reference TRBV18 and TRBJ1-3, is as follows: NAGVMQNPRHLVRRRGQEARLRCSPMKGHSHVYWYRQLPEEGLKFMVYLQKENIIDESGMPKERFSAEFPKEGPSILRIQQVVRGDSAAYFCASSPTGAGNTIYFGEGSWLTVV.

The gene calls are TRBV5-1 and TRBJ2-7, with 10 bases lining up with TRBD1. CDR1 SGHRS and CDR2 YFSETQ come from the germline V gene. The CDR3 spans 15 residues. V lost 4 bases and J lost 2; bases outside the gene matches: 6. The CDR3 bases are TGCGCCAGCAGCGCCGGGACAGGGGTAACCTACGAGCAGTACTTC. This encodes CASSAGTGVTYEQYF.

This chain links TRBV2 with TRBJ2-5; 9 bases fit TRBD1. Germline loops: CDR1 SNHLY, CDR2 FYNNEI. With 8 bases clipped from V and 4 bases from J, the junction kept 5 bases outside the gene matches. The CDR3 is 13 amino acids. In DNA form, the CDR3 reads TGTGCCAGCGGGGGACAGGGACGAGAGACCCAGTACTTC. This translates into CASGGQGRETQYF.

The rearrangement joins TRBV7-9 to TRBJ2-7; 7 bases line up with TRBD1. Losses at the gene ends were 5 bases for V and 2 bases for J; bases not matched to a gene: 9. The CDR3 has 15 residues. Germline CDR1 is SEHNR and CDR2 is FQNEAQ (reference sequence). The CDR3 sequence: CASSAPGQLTYEQYF. CDR3 DNA sequence: TGTGCCAGCAGCGCCCCGGGACAGCTAACCTACGAGCAGTACTTC. Combining the CDR3 with reference TRBV7-9 and TRBJ2-7 gives the whole variable domain DTGVSQNPRHKITKRGQNVTFRCDPISEHNRLYWYRQTLGQGPEFLTYFQNEAQLEKSRLLSDRFSAERPKGSFSTLEIQRTEQGDSAMYLCASSAPGQLTYEQYFGPGTRLTVT.

There are a few counts of this clone. The rearrangement links TRBV14 to TRBJ1-6, with unresolved D. The CDR3 spans 13 residues. The germline CDR1 and CDR2 sequences are SGHDN and FVKESK. Trimming took off 3 bases at V and 10 bases at J, with 10 bases between the two ends. The CDR3 loop reads CASSQDQGSPLHF. CDR3 sequence (DNA): TGTGCCAGCAGCCAGGATCAAGGATCACCCCTCCACTTT.

This rearrangement joins TRBV11-2 to TRBJ1-2; a possible D gene is TRBD1 (5 bases). Trimming pared 3 bases from V and 1 base from J, leaving 9 bases between. Germline values: CDR1 SGHAT, CDR2 FQNNGV. This CDR3 contains 14 residues. The CDR3 coding sequence is TGTGCCAGCAGCTTGCCGGGGGTTAACTATGGCTACACCTTC. Encoded protein: CASSLPGVNYGYTF.

This rearrangement joins TRBV9 to TRBJ1-1; a possible D gene is TRBD1 (5 bases). CDR1 and CDR2 (germline): SGDLS, YYNGEE. The CDR3 has 16 residues. Trimming pared 0 bases from V and 0 bases from J, leaving 12 bases between. The CDR3 loop is CASSVDGAVLNTEAFF. The DNA of the CDR3 is TGTGCCAGCAGCGTAGATGGGGCAGTTTTGAACACTGAAGCTTTCTTT.

For this clone: This sample includes further DNA sequences coding for the same CDR3. V and J are TRBV7-9 and TRBJ2-5, with a tentative D call TRBD2 (5 bases). This CDR3 is built from 14 residues. With 0 bases removed from V and 5 bases from J, the gap between germline ends came to 10 bases. Per germline, CDR1 SEHNR and CDR2 FQNEAQ (reference sequence). CDR3 bases: TGTGCCAGCAGCTTAGCGTTCGGGGTTGAGACCCAGTACTTC. It yields the protein CASSLAFGVETQYF. Variable domain in full (rest from reference TRBV7-9 and TRBJ2-5): DTGVSQNPRHKITKRGQNVTFRCDPISEHNRLYWYRQTLGQGPEFLTYFQNEAQLEKSRLLSDRFSAERPKGSFSTLEIQRTEQGDSAMYLCASSLAFGVETQYFGPGTRLLVL.

The chain carries TRBV6-5 and TRBJ2-3; maybe TRBD1 (6 bases). V lost 6 bases to trimming and J lost 2 bases, with 12 bases between them. Germline V gene data show CDR1 as MNHEY and CDR2 as SVGAGI. The CDR3 extends over 14 amino acids. The DNA of the CDR3 is TGTGCCAGCAGGCTACAGGGTGACACAGATACGCAGTATTTT. Residues: CASRLQGDTDTQYF.

V gene TRBV30 combines with J gene TRBJ1-1; 8 bases are shared with TRBD1. Germline loops: CDR1 GTSNPN, CDR2 SVGIG (reference sequence). After removal of 1 base from V and 4 bases from J, the junction contained 8 bases not matched to a gene. This CDR3 is 15 amino acids long. CDR3 DNA: TGTGCCTGGAGTGCCGGCCTTACAGGGGGCACTGAAGCTTTCTTT. Its protein product is CAWSAGLTGGTEAFF.

V usage is TRBV19 and J usage is TRBJ1-5, with a tentative D call TRBD1 (5 bases). This CDR3 is 18 amino acids long. Looked up from germline, CDR1 is LNHDA and CDR2 is SQIVND (reference sequence). V lost 5 bases, J lost 0 bases, and 20 bases lay in between. The DNA for the CDR3 is TGTGCCAGTAGTGGTCAAGTCCGGGACGGACATAGCAATCAGCCCCAGCATTTT. It encodes CASSGQVRDGHSNQPQHF. Drawing the rest from reference TRBV19 and TRBJ1-5, the complete variable domain is DGGITQSPKYLFRKEGQNVTLSCEQNLNHDAMYWYRQDPGQGLRLIYYSQIVNDFQKGDIAEGYSVSREKKESFPLTVTSAQKNPTAFYLCASSGQVRDGHSNQPQHFGDGTRLSIL.

This chain links TRBV7-2 with TRBJ1-3, with D possibly TRBD1 on 5 matching bases. V was cut by 6 bases and J by 2 bases, with 14 bases left in between. This CDR3 is 15 amino acids long. The germline gives CDR1 SGHTA, CDR2 FQGNSA. This CDR3 is CASRIGTLPGNTIYF. The CDR3 nucleotides read TGTGCCAGCAGAATAGGGACCCTCCCTGGAAACACCATATATTTT.

The J gene is TRBJ2-4, the V gene TRBV11-2; D uncertain. This CDR3 spans 13 amino acids. Trimming removed 5 bases at V and 3 bases at J, with 8 bases between. Germline lookup yields CDR1 SGHAT and CDR2 FQNNGV. The CDR3: CASSPEHKNIQYF. In DNA form, the CDR3 reads TGTGCCAGCAGCCCCGAGCACAAAAACATTCAGTACTTC.